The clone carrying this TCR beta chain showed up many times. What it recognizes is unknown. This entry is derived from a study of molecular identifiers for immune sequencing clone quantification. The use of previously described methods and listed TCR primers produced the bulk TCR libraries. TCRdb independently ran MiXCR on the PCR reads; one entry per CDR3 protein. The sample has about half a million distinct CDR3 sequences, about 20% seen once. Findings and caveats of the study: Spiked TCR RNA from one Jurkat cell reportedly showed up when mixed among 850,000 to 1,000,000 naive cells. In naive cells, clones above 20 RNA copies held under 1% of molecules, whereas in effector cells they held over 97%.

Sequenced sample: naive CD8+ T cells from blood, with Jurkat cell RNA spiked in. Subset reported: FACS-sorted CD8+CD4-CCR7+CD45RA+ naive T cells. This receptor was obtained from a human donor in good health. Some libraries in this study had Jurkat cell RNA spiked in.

DNA of the CDR3: TGTGCCAGCAGTCGGGACGGAGTGAACACTGAAGCTTTCTTT. This translates into CASSRDGVNTEAFF. The chain joins TRBV12-3 or TRBV12-4 to TRBJ1-1; D possibly corresponds to TRBD1 (5 bases). CDR3 length: 14 residues. Trimming left V 5 bases short and J 0 bases short, with 10 bases between.